Shown below are 2 T cell receptor beta chains from a single sample sequenced in a study of blood T cell repertoires in COVID-19. TCRdb keeps only in-frame clones here, not all; method: immunoSEQ multiplex PCR. This sample yields roughly 190,000 clones, of which roughly 90% are seen a single time; approximately 2% belongs to the top ten. Sequences were obtained from PBMCs or T cells enriched from blood (not recorded which). The receptors here all came from a woman aged 30 to 39 who had recovered from COVID-19.

The chain links TRBV5-1 to TRBJ1-3; 11 bases align to TRBD1. Germline values: CDR1 SGHRS, CDR2 YFSETQ. The CDR3 totals 16 residues. Trimming cost V 4 bases and J 0 bases; bases outside gene matches: 3. The CDR3 spells CASSPGTGGSGNTIYF. The CDR3 DNA reads TGCGCCAGCAGCCCAGGGACAGGGGGCTCTGGAAACACCATATATTTT.

The chain uses TRBV3-1 (or the pseudogene TRBV3-2) and TRBJ2-5; D might be TRBD2 (6 bases). Germline values: CDR1 LGHDT, CDR2 YNNKEL (reference sequence). Trimming cost V 4 bases and J 5 bases, with 20 bases left between them. The CDR3 has 16 residues. The CDR3, as DNA: TGTGCCAGCAGCCGTCCTAGCGCTCCAAGGGAGGAGACCCAGTACTTC. It yields the protein CASSRPSAPREETQYF.